These 24 T cell receptor beta chains originate from one sample sequenced in a study of shared clonotypes between healthy human individuals. Measured with immunoSEQ multiplex PCR; TCRdb has only the in-frame clones, and not every one. Of about 2.1 million clones in the sample, 93% are singletons; the top ten hold more than 1.5%. Positive CCR7 selection of CD45RO-negative cells yielded the naive CD8 cells, and terminally differentiated effector memory CD45RA+ cells were excluded. Source material: naive CD8+ T cells from PBMCs. These receptors were obtained from a man aged 18 to 30 in good health. Some clones in this sample may be carry-over from other donors' samples.

The V and J genes are TRBV15 and TRBJ2-7; D tentatively reads TRBD1 or TRBD2 (6 bases each). The ends were cut back, 5 bases at V and 4 bases at J, with 15 bases in the middle. The CDR3 sequence is 14 residues long. Germline CDR1 reads LNHNV; CDR2 reads YYDKDF (reference sequence). CDR3 nucleotides: TGTGCCACCAGCGAGGGGGGTCCCGCGTACGAGCAGTACTTC. Translation: CATSEGGPAYEQYF. The variable domain in full, completed from reference TRBV15 and TRBJ2-7, reads DAMVIQNPRYQVTQFGKPVTLSCSQTLNHNVMYWYQQKSSQAPKLLFHYYDKDFNNEADTPDNFQSRRPNTSFCFLDIRSPGLGDTAMYLCATSEGGPAYEQYFGPGTRLTVT.

The gene calls are TRBV6-1 and TRBJ1-3; 8 positions agree with TRBD1. V lost 6 bases, J lost 4 bases, and 2 bases stayed unmatched. In germline, CDR1 is MNHNS, CDR2 SASEGT. The CDR3 covers 13 residues. The CDR3 sequence: CASRHRGGNTIYF. The CDR3 DNA reads as TGTGCCAGCAGGCACAGGGGGGGAAACACCATATATTTT.

The chain combines TRBV7-8 with TRBJ2-1, with 10 bases aligning to TRBD2. Germline CDR1 and CDR2: SGHVS and FQNEAQ. J gave up 8 bases and V 5 bases, and 6 bases lay outside the gene matches. The length of the CDR3 is 14 residues. The CDR3 spells CASSVGTSAHEQFF. CDR3 DNA sequence: TGTGCCAGCAGCGTCGGGACTAGCGCCCATGAGCAGTTCTTC.

The CDR3 region has the DNA TGTGCCAGCAGCCATGGGACTAGCCCCCCCGGGGAGCTGTTTTTT. Translating it yields CASSHGTSPPGELFF. The rearrangement uses TRBV4-2 and TRBJ2-2; the match to TRBD2 covers 9 bases. CDR3 size: 15 residues. Germline CDR1 is LGHNA and CDR2 is YNFKEQ. Trimming at V came to 3 bases and at J to 6 bases, leaving 5 bases not matched to a gene.

The chain recombines TRBV27 with TRBJ1-3; D gene ambiguous. V shed 5 bases and J shed 4 bases, with 9 bases lying between them. This CDR3 comprises 13 residues. Germline-derived CDR1 and CDR2 are MNHEY and SMNVEV (reference sequence). In DNA, the CDR3 is TGTGCCAGCAGTCCTCGCGGAGGAAACACCATATATTTT. This codes for CASSPRGGNTIYF.

A single count supports this clone. This chain joins TRBV10-2 and TRBJ2-3, with D possibly being TRBD1 (6 bases). The CDR3 spans 16 residues. Germline loops: CDR1 WSHSY, CDR2 SAAADI. V was shortened by 0 bases and J by 2 bases, with 12 bases between the two germline ends. CDR3: CASSESAQGFTDTQYF. CDR3 DNA sequence: TGCGCCAGCAGTGAGTCGGCACAGGGTTTCACAGATACGCAGTATTTT.

The chain joins TRBV5-1 to TRBJ2-5, with D maybe TRBD2 (7 bases). This CDR3 spans 15 amino acids. Germline assignment: CDR1 SGHRS and CDR2 YFSETQ. V was shortened by 4 bases and J by 0 bases, with 13 bases between the two germline ends. The DNA of the CDR3 is TGCGCCAGCAGCCCGGAGGGGGGGCACCAAGAGACCCAGTACTTC. It encodes CASSPEGGHQETQYF. The full variable domain, its missing parts supplied by reference TRBV5-1 and TRBJ2-5, is KAGVTQTPRYLIKTRGQQVTLSCSPISGHRSVSWYQQTPGQGLQFLFEYFSETQRNKGNFPGRFSGRQFSNSRSEMNVSTLELGDSALYLCASSPEGGHQETQYFGPGTRLLVL.

J is TRBJ1-1 and V is TRBV15, with D possibly being TRBD1 (6 bases). Germline values: CDR1 LNHNV, CDR2 YYDKDF (reference sequence). Trimming shortened V by 0 bases and J by 8 bases, and 22 bases separated the two germline ends. There are 17 residues in the CDR3. The CDR3 DNA reads as TGTGCCACCAGCAGAGAGATAGGTTGGGGGCCCGGGTCGGAAGCTTTCTTT. It codes for CATSREIGWGPGSEAFF.

The CDR3 bases are TGTGCCAGCAGCGGGACAGGGATTCTCGTTCCCTTTGAGTATGGCTACACCTTC. Translation: CASSGTGILVPFEYGYTF. The J gene is TRBJ1-2, the V gene TRBV9; 8 nucleotides agree with TRBD1. Germline lookup yields CDR1 SGDLS and CDR2 YYNGEE. J was trimmed by 5 bases and V by 3 bases; bases with no gene match: 18. The length of the CDR3 is 18 residues.

This chain joins TRBV7-9 and TRBJ2-1; weak D call: TRBD1 (6 bases). CDR3 size: 14 residues. Per the germline V gene, CDR1 is SEHNR and CDR2 is FQNEAQ (reference sequence). Trimming stripped 5 bases from V and 7 bases from J, with 15 bases between. For the CDR3, the DNA is TGTGCCAGCAGCCCACCAAACAGGGAGAATGAGCAGTTCTTC. This gives the protein CASSPPNRENEQFF.

The V and J genes are TRBV7-9 and TRBJ2-7; the D gene is possibly TRBD1 (5 bases). V was pared by 3 bases and J by 6 bases, with 12 bases between. CDR1 SEHNR and CDR2 FQNEAQ come from the germline V gene (reference sequence). The CDR3 has 13 residues. The CDR3 region has the DNA TGTGCCAGCAGCTTGTGGGGCGACCGCGAGCAGTACTTC. Residues: CASSLWGDREQYF.

The chain recombines TRBV7-9 with TRBJ1-3; D is ambiguous. V lost 7 bases and J lost 1, with 14 bases in between. Germline V gene lookup returns CDR1 SEHNR and CDR2 FQNEAQ (reference sequence). The CDR3 consists of 15 residues. The CDR3 region has the DNA TGTGCCAGCACCGACTCAGCGAGATCTGGAAACACCATATATTTT. It yields the protein CASTDSARSGNTIYF. Based on the CDR3 plus reference TRBV7-9 and TRBJ1-3, the full variable domain is DTGVSQNPRHKITKRGQNVTFRCDPISEHNRLYWYRQTLGQGPEFLTYFQNEAQLEKSRLLSDRFSAERPKGSFSTLEIQRTEQGDSAMYLCASTDSARSGNTIYFGEGSWLTVV.

The chain is built from TRBV4-3 and TRBJ2-2; D not resolved. The CDR3 extends over 15 amino acids. CDR1 and CDR2 (germline): LGHNA, YSLEER. Trimming removed 0 bases at V and 6 bases at J, with 11 bases between. This CDR3 reads CASSQDSSHPGELFF. The CDR3 DNA reads TGCGCCAGCAGCCAAGACTCTTCCCACCCCGGGGAGCTGTTTTTT.

The rearrangement links TRBV7-2 to TRBJ2-7; no clear D gene. Germline assignment: CDR1 SGHTA and CDR2 FQGNSA. The CDR3 runs to 15 residues. Trimming stripped 5 bases from V and 0 bases from J, with 14 bases between. This CDR3 is CASSAGWVSSYEQYF. Here the CDR3 DNA reads TGTGCCAGCAGCGCTGGGTGGGTGAGCTCCTACGAGCAGTACTTC.

As DNA, the CDR3 is TGCGCCAGCAGCTTGGGGCGAACCGGGAGCCACTCCAATGAGCAGTTCTTC. Translation gives CASSLGRTGSHSNEQFF. V is TRBV5-1 and J is TRBJ2-1, with D tentatively TRBD2 (6 bases). V was shortened by 0 bases and J by 6 bases, with 19 bases between the two germline ends. The CDR3 runs to 17 residues. Germline V gives CDR1 SGHRS, CDR2 YFSETQ.

The chain links TRBV28 to TRBJ2-1, with a tentative D call TRBD2 (6 bases). Per the germline V gene, CDR1 is MDHEN and CDR2 is SYDVKM. The CDR3 length is 15 residues. Trimming pared 6 bases from V and 4 bases from J, leaving 16 bases between. The CDR3 here is CASSTLGLAYNEQFF. CDR3 in DNA: TGTGCCAGCAGCACTCTGGGACTCGCTTACAATGAGCAGTTCTTC. The whole variable domain, remainder taken from reference TRBV28 and TRBJ2-1, is DVKVTQSSRYLVKRTGEKVFLECVQDMDHENMFWYRQDPGLGLRLIYFSYDVKMKEKGDIPEGYSVSREKKERFSLILESASTNQTSMYLCASSTLGLAYNEQFFGPGTRLTVL.

The CDR3 sequence: CASSSGTLRNYEQFF. The CDR3 region has the DNA TGTGCCAGCAGCTCCGGGACCCTCCGCAATTACGAGCAGTTCTTC. This chain uses TRBV7-8 with TRBJ2-1; D assignment may be TRBD1 or TRBD2 (5 bases each). The V gene's germline CDR1 is SGHVS and CDR2 FQNEAQ. Deletions cut 4 bases from V and 10 bases from J, with 20 bases between. The CDR3 covers 15 residues.

This clone was seen once. The CDR3 loop reads CASRWGPGYSNQPQHF. CDR3 bases: TGTGCCAGCAGGTGGGGCCCAGGATATAGCAATCAGCCCCAGCATTTT. This rearrangement joins TRBV28 to TRBJ1-5; D is possibly TRBD1 (5 bases). Trimming cost V 6 bases and J 0 bases, with 15 bases left between them. From germline, CDR1 is MDHEN and CDR2 SYDVKM. The CDR3 length is 16 residues.

This sequence joins TRBV9 and TRBJ2-3, with TRBD1 matching over 7 bases. This CDR3 is built from 16 residues. J was trimmed by 2 bases and V by 4 bases; bases with no gene match: 10. Germline CDR1 is SGDLS and CDR2 is YYNGEE. In DNA, the CDR3 is TGTGCCAGCAGCACCCCGGGACAGTTCTCCACAGATACGCAGTATTTT. The encoded protein is CASSTPGQFSTDTQYF.

This CDR3 is CASSWSGTGGLSEQFF. The CDR3 region has the DNA TGTGCCAGCAGTTGGTCAGGGACAGGGGGCTTGAGTGAGCAGTTCTTC. V gene TRBV27 combines with J gene TRBJ2-1; 12 positions agree with TRBD1. Germline loops: CDR1 MNHEY, CDR2 SMNVEV (reference sequence). CDR3 length equals 16 residues. V dropped 4 bases and J dropped 9; count of bases not matched to a gene: 10.

This chain uses TRBV27 with TRBJ2-7; the D call may be TRBD1 or TRBD2 (7 bases each). Trimming removed 6 bases from V and 1 base from J, with 13 bases in between. The germline gives CDR1 MNHEY, CDR2 SMNVEV (reference sequence). The CDR3 has 14 residues. In DNA, the CDR3 is TGTGCCAGCAGCGTCAGGGGGGGTTCCTACGAGCAGTACTTC. Protein: CASSVRGGSYEQYF.

As DNA, the CDR3 is TGTGCCAGCAGTCCCTCCCTCGGGCGGTACGAGCAGTACTTC. It translates to CASSPSLGRYEQYF. The rearrangement uses TRBV28 and TRBJ2-7, with D uncertain. Germline loops: CDR1 MDHEN, CDR2 SYDVKM. CDR3 length equals 14 residues. V dropped 5 bases and J dropped 4 bases, with 15 bases sitting between them.

V gene TRBV4-1 combines with J gene TRBJ1-4; D gene unclear. The CDR3 has 14 residues. The V and J ends lost 1 base and 8 bases respectively, with 11 bases between them. The germline V gene has CDR1 MGHRA and CDR2 YSYEKL. The DNA for the CDR3 is TGCGCCAGCAGCCAAGTTCCCCGGATCGAAAAACTGTTTTTT. It codes for CASSQVPRIEKLFF.

The chain uses TRBV7-7 and TRBJ2-1, with D possibly matching TRBD2 (6 bases). The ends were cut back, 5 bases at V and 4 bases at J, with 18 bases in the middle. The CDR3 covers 16 residues. Germline V lookup: CDR1 SSHAT, CDR2 FNYEAQ (reference sequence). In DNA, the CDR3 is TGTGCCAGCAGCCCTGCCGGGACTCAAAATTACAATGAGCAGTTCTTC. As protein: CASSPAGTQNYNEQFF.